This is a list of T cell receptor beta chains from one sample in a study of blood T cell repertoires in COVID-19. Produced via immunoSEQ multiplex PCR; TCRdb's table is partial and in-frame only. The table lists hundreds of thousands of clones, around 90% of them singletons. The sequenced sample consisted of PBMCs or T cells enriched from blood (not recorded which). Receptor source: a woman under 40 who had recovered from COVID-19. The conserved cysteine and the conserved F or W are not part of the CDR3 here. Rows give clone size only sometimes, using once, few, many, or a class for an expanded clone.

>-|TRBJ1-2|TRBV30
AWSSPFGRGYGYT
>few|TRBJ2-7|TRBV4-1
ASSIRTGNYEQY
>-|TRBJ1-2|TRBV12-3/TRBV12-4
ASSIQTGGNT
>-|TRBJ2-5|TRBV24-1
ATSARTGARETQY
>-|TRBJ1-1|TRBV30
AWSGPWRTEAF
>-|TRBJ2-7|TRBV5-6
ASSRDSHYEQY
>once|TRBJ1-6|TRBV4-1
ASSQEDRGNSPLH
>-|TRBJ2-1|TRBV28
ASSSARTYNEQF
>-|TRBJ2-5|TRBV7-8
AAGGRTTKIKETQY
>-|TRBJ1-5|TRBV6-1
ACSELARGEPQH
>-|TRBJ2-3|TRBV11-3
ASSLSGGISTDTQY
>-|TRBJ1-5|TRBV15
ATSREGGNQPQH
>-|TRBJ2-7|TRBV28
ASSTSGTLIYEQY
>-|TRBJ2-7|TRBV7-9
ASSLAQGLYIAYEQY
>once|TRBJ1-2|TRBV5-4
ASSLEGQGASGYT
>-|TRBJ1-6|TRBV27
ASSLLAGGMNSPLH
>few|TRBJ2-2|TRBV9
ASSVGAQWTGELF
>-|TRBJ2-5|TRBV6-5
ASSPIGETQY
>-|TRBJ2-3|TRBV5-4
ASSSRAGGPDTQY
>-|TRBJ1-1|TRBV28
ASSLRGSLGPNTEAF
>once|TRBJ1-3|TRBV18
ASSPLEGEGNTIY
>-|TRBJ2-1|TRBV20-1
SARLLNEQF
>-|TRBJ1-1|TRBV7-9
ASSLASGKNTEAF
>-|TRBJ2-3|TRBV7-3
ASSLGGWGTDTQY
>-|TRBJ1-1|TRBV5-6
ASSSDTEAF
>-|TRBJ2-3|TRBV28
ASSQRGGGTDTQY
>-|TRBJ1-5|TRBV6-2/TRBV6-3
ASNPDRGPRQPQH
>-|TRBJ2-3|TRBV11-3
ASSLDPPGPGTDTQY
>-|TRBJ1-5|TRBV7-2
ASSLGTGSYQPQH
>-|TRBJ2-3|TRBV5-6
ASSWSDRGSGTQY
>once|TRBJ1-2|TRBV5-1
ASSLGGRNNYGYT
>-|TRBJ2-7|TRBV18
ASSRDLSGMGYEQY
>-|TRBJ1-2|TRBV18
ASSPSSGLSYGYT
>-|TRBJ1-6|TRBV4-3
ASSQDSRQGAGNSPLH
>-|TRBJ2-5|TRBV19
ASKSLYTGEETQY
>-|TRBJ1-4|TRBV5-1
ASSPGLQGGNEKLF